The following is a T cell receptor beta chain sequence with its context. Its antigen is as yet unknown. The CDR3 runs 13 residues. Trimming stripped 5 bases from V and 5 bases from J, with 12 bases between. CDR1 and CDR2 (germline): SEHNR, FQNEAQ (reference sequence). This specimen belongs to a study of T cell clonotyping in hematopoietic cell transplantation. Regarding the study as a whole: Recipient TCR diversity dropped after transplant; expanded clonotypes rose from day 30 to 180. Higher Inverse Simpson Index values in graft donor and pretransplant recipient predicted broader posttransplant TCR diversity.

The time point denotes: recipient sample about 28 days before transplant, after cytoreduction. Recipient blood drawn about 28 days pretransplant and days 30, 100, 180 after. Libraries were prepared by immunoSEQ multiplex PCR; TCRdb keeps only in-frame clonotypes and omits some of them. The data show about 36,000 clones, 85% to 95% seen once. The receptor was derived from a middle-aged man with chronic myeloid leukemia. Some clones in this sample may be carry-over from other donors' samples. Here the sequenced sample was peripheral blood mononuclear cells, taken before stem cell transplant. The V gene is TRBV7-9, the J gene TRBJ1-2, with unresolved D. The CDR3 reads CASSVGLDYGYTF. CDR3 bases: TGTGCCAGCAGCGTAGGATTGGATTATGGCTACACCTTC.